This T cell receptor beta chain derives from a study of T cell responses to AZD1222 COVID-19 vaccine. Notes on the study in general: Researchers took repertoire samples only after the peak T cell response had come.

About this clone: Its matching antigen is unknown.

V was trimmed by 3 bases and J by 4 bases, leaving 9 bases between them. Germline CDR1 is MDHEN and CDR2 is SYDVKM. This CDR3 is 13 amino acids long. The protocol was immunoSEQ multiplex PCR, while the TCRdb copy is restricted to in-frame clones and leaves out a portion. The sample has 150,000 to 200,000 clones; just over 90% are singletons. The chain couples TRBV28 to TRBJ1-2, with no clear D. Material: peripheral blood, obtained on day 0 of AZD1222 vaccination. This TCR was recovered from an adult in good health. The CDR3 protein is CASSFGRVYGYTF. In DNA form, the CDR3 reads TGTGCCAGCAGTTTCGGCAGAGTCTATGGCTACACCTTC.